This T cell receptor beta chain is from a study of cytomegalovirus exposure and HLA in healthy donors (dated by TCRdb to about 2017). Looking at the study overall: According to an earlier analysis of several hundred of the donors, 150 million to 200 million T cells yielded roughly 100 million unique TCR beta sequences and about 300 Gb of sequence data. On average, roughly 250,000 unique TCR beta nucleotide sequences were sequenced per donor among more than 350 genotyped donors of the cohort, with around 19% of those sequences being non-productive. Rather than drawing on any new phenotypic data, the later analysis identified candidate immune exposures from TCR beta sequences and the way those sequences occurred across donors. Because of strong linkage in the cohort, five DR-DQ haplotypes were treated as single units for association and clustering. Of the roughly 400 genotyped donors, over 65% fell in the genetic ancestry cluster associated with self-reported Caucasian donors. High-throughput TCR immunosequencing, statistical association of individual TCRs with disease status, and machine learning were combined to predict cytomegalovirus infection status. Besides the first cohort of around 700 subjects, a separate validation cohort made up of over a hundred different subjects was used. To decide whether each TCR beta V gene segment behaved as functional or pseudogenic, an earlier analysis of some 540 of the donors relied on high-throughput TCR beta sequencing. All discovery cohort repertoires had been generated on a single sequencing platform. About 310 gigabases of sequencing data and 78 million or so unique TCR sequences were included in an early release covering around 650 HLA-typed donors. Donor age, sex, ethnicity and CMV serostatus were compiled together with the repertoire data. The study profiled the T cell repertoires of 666 subjects by immunosequencing and related them to cytomegalovirus serostatus. The aim of the study was to test whether cataloging public T cell receptors could identify signatures of past pathogen exposure. Both class I and class II loci were covered by HLA typing, at four-digit resolution. To study patterns of TCR occurrence, a later analysis re-analyzed previously published TCR beta repertoires from under 750 donors and added high-resolution HLA genotyping. Genome-wide SNP genotypes for about 65% of the roughly 670 donors were used in a later genetic analysis, which treated that subset as a discovery cohort. The number of typed donors differed by locus: about 620-640 for A, B, C, DRB1 and DQB1; roughly 510 for DQA1; 606 for DPA1; and roughly 490 for DPB1.

Library generation was performed with the immunoSEQ multiplex PCR assay. For the multiplex PCR, a mixture combining 60 forward primers for TCR Vbeta segments and 13 reverse primers for TCR Jbeta segments was used. Amplification of the CDR3 region of rearranged TCR beta genes was performed with a multiplex PCR assay on genomic DNA. The Illumina HiSeq System was used to sequence the amplified TCR beta libraries as 87-base-pair reads. Per the source publication's procedure: In a later analysis, roughly 80 million unique TCR beta chains were counted across the 690 or so repertoires, and roughly 10 million of these chains were shared by at least two donors. Raw reads were error-corrected and collapsed into unique sequences with a nearest-neighbor algorithm that merged closely related sequences to remove PCR and sequencing errors. CDR3 sequences were aligned to IMGT reference sequences to assign V, D and J gene segments. For a sequence to be retained, at least a six-nucleotide match to both a V gene segment and a J gene segment was required. A rearrangement was called productive if the CDR3 had no stop codons and remained in frame with V and J, and every other rearrangement was called non-productive. Following IMGT convention, CDR3 was defined as the stretch from the second conserved V-encoded cysteine up to the conserved J-encoded phenylalanine. Sequences without an unambiguous match to a single V gene segment were excluded from the earlier analysis of 500 to 700 of the donors. An earlier analysis of some 500 of the donors classified V segments as functional when productive rearrangements were above 56.7% and as segregating when the standard deviation between donors was above 5%. To diagnose cytomegalovirus status from the catalog of TCR beta chain sequences, a statistical classification framework was built. V and J gene assignment, in a later analysis, came from comparing TCR nucleotide sequences with IMGT/GENE-DB human TR gene sequences. A later analysis assigned CDR3 sequences and most-parsimonious VDJ recombination scenarios with the TCRdist pipeline. In a later analysis, every TCR beta chain was defined by the combination of its CDR3 amino acid sequence and its V-gene family, and reads without a unique V-gene family were dropped. In a later analysis, around 600 highly shared, low-generation-probability nucleotide sequences were removed to address suspected cross-contamination and a sequencing artifact. For each public chain, a later analysis derived a clonal expansion index from normalized ranks of inferred template counts within each repertoire. Generation probabilities in a later analysis came from a VDJ recombination model fitted to out-of-frame rearrangements, and those results were checked against IGoR. In a later analysis, TCR-TCR, TCR-HLA and TCR-CMV co-occurrence was scored with hypergeometric tests, and a repertoire-size bias correction was applied to TCR pairs. A later analysis estimated false discovery rates by permuting HLA or CMV assignments 20 times. In a later analysis, co-occurring TCRs were grouped using DBSCAN, and TCRdist sequence similarity was added for clustering within HLA-allele-positive subsets. Co-occurrence clustering excluded repertoires with fewer than 30,000 or more than 120,000 public chains, plus five with anomalous nucleotide sharing. As stored in TCRdb, this immuneACCESS dataset retains in-frame rearrangements with V and J assigned. A fraction of the clones does not appear; measured against another copy, unresolved V genes explain less than half of the discrepancy, and the remainder lacks a known reason. Clonal size and the V and J genes are those of that table, whereas D and trimming came from the DNA. Here the sample has tens of thousands of clones; around 76% occur a single time. Approximately 5.7% of the sample is taken by the ten largest.

Trimming accounts for 0 bases at V and 11 bases at J, while the number of junction bases matched to no gene is 9. Taken from the germline V gene, the CDR1 and CDR2 loops are SGDLS and YYNGEE. The CDR3 runs 14 amino acids, cysteine and phenylalanine included. Only the CDR3 DNA is retained, 42 bases long and in frame from the first base. In total, 500 to 700 healthy bone marrow donors made up the cohort. At the time of sampling, every cohort member was nominally healthy, though immune exposures that went unrecorded were likely present. The donor was CMV seropositive and was included in the group of approximately 300 seropositive cohort members. Each donor provided a peripheral blood sample, and peripheral blood mononuclear cells were used for TCR beta sequencing. The Qiagen DNeasy Blood Extraction Kit was used to extract genomic DNA from the blood cell samples. Points on this clone: This clone's antigen is unknown. One base away there is no much larger clone; base qualities are not given.

Overall results and qualifications from the work: Because HLA typing was unavailable for some donors at each locus, only the typed subset was used in association tests. An association between a missense DCLRE1C variant and V-gene and J-gene trimming of TCR beta chains was found in a later genetic analysis and replicated in an independent cohort. According to a later genetic analysis, donors in an Asian-associated ancestry cluster had fewer N-insertions in productive TCRs than the approximately 630-donor mean. CMV serostatus was the only immune exposure information available for the cohort. Most TCR sequences were seen in very few donors, while some public TCRs were found in many individuals. Because counts were too low, roughly 16 rarely observed V segments, including chromosome 9 orphons, were excluded from the earlier analysis of 587 of the donors. According to a later analysis, most CMV-associated TCR beta chains appeared to be HLA-restricted, and the HLA associations seemed to be driven largely by CMV exposure. Some IMGT-functional V segments, including TRBV6-2 and TRBV6-3, could not be told apart with the 87-base-pair reads, so those segments were excluded. A later analysis reported that several top co-occurrence clusters appeared linked to parvovirus B19, influenza, CMV and Epstein-Barr virus. According to the authors, the approach could potentially be generalized to other disease states and immunological phenotypes. According to a later analysis, TCR association rates differed among HLA loci, with DRB1 alleles showing the most associated TCRs and HLA-C alleles showing the fewest. In both the original and validation cohorts, the classifier was reported to diagnose cytomegalovirus status with high specificity and sensitivity. In the study, about 150 TCR beta chains were listed as associated with cytomegalovirus. In this cohort, only TCR beta chains were sequenced, and detectable features were limited by the absence of alpha or paired-chain data. In a later analysis, HLA-associated TCR beta chains were found to be more clonally expanded and to have lower generation probabilities than equally common non-associated chains. A few of the identified cytomegalovirus-associated TCR beta chains were confirmed in vitro to be specific for cytomegalovirus antigens. Linkage disequilibrium might explain the correlated functional status among segregating V segments, but an unknown experimental factor could not be ruled out. The sequencing pipeline was judged likely to have produced a cluster of highly shared sequence variants as a technical artifact. In an earlier analysis of approximately 600 of the donors, most TCR beta V segments were observed in productive rearrangements about 87% or about 30% of the time, broadly matching IMGT annotations. Sequencing depth was assumed to be roughly uniform across donors in the presence/absence analyses, though that assumption may not hold. A further reported finding was that TCR beta sequences accurately predicted the HLA-A and HLA-B alleles for most subjects in the first cohort. At a false discovery rate of 0.05, a later analysis linked under 20,000 TCR beta sequences to specific HLA alleles. When HLA alleles, especially DR and DQ, strongly co-occurred, TCR associations were difficult to assign to individual alleles.

The rearrangement combines TRBV9 with TRBJ2-3; the junction holds 7 bases that match TRBD2. The sequenced material came from PBMCs. The sequence derives from a woman in her forties or fifties in good health and CMV-seropositive. Here is the DNA: TGTGCCAGCAGCGTAGCGGGAGCTAGCGGCGGGCAGTATTTT. It is translated as CASSVAGASGGQYF.